This T cell receptor (beta chain) was sequenced in a study of vaccination and CD4 T cells after COVID-19. This clonotype appeared a few times. Antigen specificity is unknown. V lost 5 bases to trimming and J lost 5 bases; unmatched junction nucleotides: 7. The CDR3 sequence is 15 residues long. The germline gives CDR1 LNHDA, CDR2 SQIVND (reference sequence). The Oncomine TCR Beta short-read assay was applied to DNA of cultured CD4+ T cells. MiXCR was run by TCRdb on the PCR reads, yielding one entry per CDR3 protein. The repertoire consists of over 10,000 distinct CDR3 sequences, with 30% to 35% occurring once and the leading ten covering roughly 35%. As to treatment: roughly ten-day PBMC culture with coronavirus spike peptide pools or control peptides (ViraFEST assay).

This specimen consisted of CD4+ T cells from blood, cultured in vitro, obtained before SARS-CoV-2 vaccination. The clonotype was recovered from a human donor who received a COVID-19 vaccine. The chain has TRBV19 and TRBJ1-5; TRBD1 aligns across 9 bases. In DNA, the CDR3 is TGTGCCAGTAGTGTCCGGGACAGGGAACATCAGCCCCAGCATTTT. Translated: CASSVRDREHQPQHF.